Sequencing of this T cell receptor beta chain was carried out in a study of cytomegalovirus exposure and HLA in healthy donors. 13 Jbeta primers and 60 Vbeta primers were used for the PCR. The protocol was immunoSEQ multiplex PCR, while the TCRdb copy is restricted to in-frame clones and leaves out a portion. This table holds over 70,000 clones, more than 75% found once. Whole-study findings and limits: What was likely a sequencing artifact was a cluster of highly shared sequence variants.

Germline assignment: CDR1 LNHDA and CDR2 SQIVND (reference sequence). The CDR3 contains 15 residues. Points on this clone: No antigen is known for it.

The sequence was collected from a man aged 18 to 35 in good health and CMV-seronegative. The chain has TRBV19 and TRBJ2-5; possible D gene TRBD1, 6 bases. The J call is in doubt because the DNA end fits TRBJ2-7 better. Sequencing was carried out using PBMCs. In DNA, the CDR3 is TGTGCCAGTAGTAAAAGGGGGTTGATCTCCTACGAGCAGTACTTC. Translation: CASSKRGLISYEQYF.